The sequence of this T cell receptor beta chain was determined in a study of shared clonotypes between healthy human individuals. Per germline, CDR1 WSHSY and CDR2 SAAADI. The CDR3 length is 14 residues. V lost 2 bases, J lost 3 bases, and 1 base stayed unmatched. Each cell subset's genomic DNA was divided evenly among several immunoSEQ plates. Data came from immunoSEQ multiplex PCR; TCRdb stores just in-frame clones and leaves some out. This sample has some 1 million clones, with under 80% found just once. This clonotype was obtained from a man aged 18 to 30 in good health. The specimen was memory CD4+ T cells sorted from blood. Subset described: CD45RA-negative fraction. V and J are TRBV10-2 and TRBJ2-7, with 10 bases identical to TRBD2. CDR3 region: CASSEASGGYEQYF. The CDR3 nucleotides are TGCGCCAGCAGTGAGGCTAGCGGGGGCTACGAGCAGTACTTC.